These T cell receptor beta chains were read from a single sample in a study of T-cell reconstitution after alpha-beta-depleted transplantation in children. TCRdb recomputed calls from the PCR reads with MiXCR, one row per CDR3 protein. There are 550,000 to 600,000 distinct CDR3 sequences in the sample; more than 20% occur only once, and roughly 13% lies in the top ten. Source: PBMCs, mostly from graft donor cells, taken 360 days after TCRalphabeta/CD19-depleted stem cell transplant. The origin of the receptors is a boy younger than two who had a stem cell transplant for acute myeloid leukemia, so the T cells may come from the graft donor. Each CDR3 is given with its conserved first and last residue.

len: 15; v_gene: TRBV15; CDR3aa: CATSRADSLNQPQHF
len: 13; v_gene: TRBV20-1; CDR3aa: CSVRTGASYEQYF
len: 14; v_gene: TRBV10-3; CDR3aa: CAISGRASRDEQFF
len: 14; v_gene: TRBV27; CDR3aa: CASRKTGGAETQYF
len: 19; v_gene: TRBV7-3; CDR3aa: CASSLNYLMAGPDGNEQFF
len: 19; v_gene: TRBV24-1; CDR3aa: CATSDLGTSGKGSYNEQFF
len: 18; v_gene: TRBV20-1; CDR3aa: CSAGRERGVISNTGELFF
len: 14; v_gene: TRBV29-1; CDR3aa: CSVVGLRVNTEAFF
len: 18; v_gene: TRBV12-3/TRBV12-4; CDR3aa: CASNPFYQPVDSYNEQFF
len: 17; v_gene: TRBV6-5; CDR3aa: CASSYSAGDLSGNTIYF
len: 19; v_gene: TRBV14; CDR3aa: CASSQGRNRGAYSNQPQHF
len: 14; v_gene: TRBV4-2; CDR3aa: CASSQETWNTEAFF
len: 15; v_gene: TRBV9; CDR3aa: CASSVGGYSYNEQFF
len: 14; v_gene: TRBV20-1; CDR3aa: CSARGQGPGNTIYF
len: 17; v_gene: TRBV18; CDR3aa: CASSPRQGLARDNEQFF
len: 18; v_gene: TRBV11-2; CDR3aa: CASSLVGAGDYRYNEQFF
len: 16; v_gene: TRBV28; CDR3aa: CASSFTGGSTNEKLFF
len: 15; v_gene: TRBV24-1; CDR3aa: CATSGASGVGDTQYF
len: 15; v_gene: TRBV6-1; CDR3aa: CASSPSGTGTYEQYF
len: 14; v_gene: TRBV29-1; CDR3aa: CSVLGTVEYEKLFF
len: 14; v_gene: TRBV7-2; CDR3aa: CASSLGRGYYEQYF
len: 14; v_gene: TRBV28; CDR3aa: CAIRPGTSWNEQFF
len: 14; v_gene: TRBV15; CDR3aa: CATRGDRAQETQYF
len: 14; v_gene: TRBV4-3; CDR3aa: CASSQVGSTGELFF
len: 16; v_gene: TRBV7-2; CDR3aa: CASSLNYRGRGETQYF
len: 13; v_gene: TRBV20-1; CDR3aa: CSARLAGIYEQYF
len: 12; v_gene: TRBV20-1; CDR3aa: CSAQDRANPQYF
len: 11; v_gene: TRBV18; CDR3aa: CASSDTGDYTF
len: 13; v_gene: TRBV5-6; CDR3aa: CASSFGGAKTQYF
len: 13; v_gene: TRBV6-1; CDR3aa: CASSPTGLAGYTF
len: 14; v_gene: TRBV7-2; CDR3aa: CASSLVRQGGEQFF
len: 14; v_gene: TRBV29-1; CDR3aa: CSVALLAGGTEQFF
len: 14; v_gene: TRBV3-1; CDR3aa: CASSLPPPRDTQYF
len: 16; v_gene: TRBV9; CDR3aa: CASSVDMGGSYNEQFF
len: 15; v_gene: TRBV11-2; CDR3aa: CASSLAGTTGGIQYF
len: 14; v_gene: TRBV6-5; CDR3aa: CASSYEISSETQYF
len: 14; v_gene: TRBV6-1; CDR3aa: CASSAGLPTAEAFF
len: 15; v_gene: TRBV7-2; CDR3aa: CASSLAGQNSEKLFF
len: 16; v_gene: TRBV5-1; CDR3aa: CASSLSLDRGYNEQFF
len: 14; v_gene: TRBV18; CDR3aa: CASSPLQTRDTQYF
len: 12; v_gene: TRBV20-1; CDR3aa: CSATNLDYGYTF
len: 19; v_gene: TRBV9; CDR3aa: CASSVDGFGLRPSTDTQYF
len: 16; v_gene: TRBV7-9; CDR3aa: CASSLSTLSDTDTQYF
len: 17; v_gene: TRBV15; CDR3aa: CATSRSYSSTSTDTQYF
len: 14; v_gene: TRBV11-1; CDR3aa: CASSLRGPAYEQYF
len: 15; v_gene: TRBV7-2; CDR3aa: CASSSRAGISDTQYF
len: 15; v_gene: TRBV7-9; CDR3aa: CASSLEVEGMNGYTF
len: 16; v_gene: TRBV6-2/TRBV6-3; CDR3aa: CASSYSIGGNTGELFF
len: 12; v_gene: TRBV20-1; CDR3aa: CSARKIQETQYF
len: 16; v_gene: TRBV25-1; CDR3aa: CASSEFGKGRGETQYF
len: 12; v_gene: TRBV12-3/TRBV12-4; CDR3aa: CACFGLNTEAFF
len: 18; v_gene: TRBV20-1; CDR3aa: CSARVSRGGMSNTGELFF
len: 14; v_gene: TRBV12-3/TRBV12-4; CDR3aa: CASSWVLYTGELFF
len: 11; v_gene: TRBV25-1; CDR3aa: CASSGKGLLFF
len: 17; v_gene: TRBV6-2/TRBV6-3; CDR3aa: CASSTKRLLPFTGELFF
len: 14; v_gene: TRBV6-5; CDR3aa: CASSYSIKGNEQFF
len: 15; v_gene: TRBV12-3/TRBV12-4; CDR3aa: CASNPTSGSTDTQYF
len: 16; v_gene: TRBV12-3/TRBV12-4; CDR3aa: CASTGPGTGSYNEQFF
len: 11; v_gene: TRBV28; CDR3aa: CASSLLIEQYF